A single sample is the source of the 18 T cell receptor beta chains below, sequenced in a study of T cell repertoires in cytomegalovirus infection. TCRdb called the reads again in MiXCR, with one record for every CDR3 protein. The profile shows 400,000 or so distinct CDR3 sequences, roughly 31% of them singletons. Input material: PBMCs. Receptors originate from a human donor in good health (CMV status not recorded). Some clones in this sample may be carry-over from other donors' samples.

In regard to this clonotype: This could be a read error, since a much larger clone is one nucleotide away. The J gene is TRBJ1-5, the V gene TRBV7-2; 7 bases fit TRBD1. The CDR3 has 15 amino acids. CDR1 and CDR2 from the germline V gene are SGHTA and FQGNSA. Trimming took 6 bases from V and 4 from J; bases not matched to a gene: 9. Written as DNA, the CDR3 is TGTGCCAGCAGTCTAGACAGGGATCGTAATCAGCCCCAGCATTTT. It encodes CASSLDRDRNQPQHF. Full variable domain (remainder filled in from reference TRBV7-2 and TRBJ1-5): GAGVSQSPSNKVTEKGKDVELRCDPISGHTALYWYRQSLGQGLEFLIYFQGNSAPDKSGLPSDRFSAERTGGSVSTLTIQRTQQEDSAVYLCASSLDRDRNQPQHFGDGTRLSIL.

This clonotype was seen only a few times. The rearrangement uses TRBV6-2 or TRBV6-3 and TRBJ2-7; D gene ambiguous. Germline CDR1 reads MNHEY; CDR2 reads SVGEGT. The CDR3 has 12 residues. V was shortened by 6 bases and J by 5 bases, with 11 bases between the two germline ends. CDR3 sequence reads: CASRKNGHEQYF. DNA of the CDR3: TGTGCCAGCAGGAAGAACGGGCACGAGCAGTACTTC.

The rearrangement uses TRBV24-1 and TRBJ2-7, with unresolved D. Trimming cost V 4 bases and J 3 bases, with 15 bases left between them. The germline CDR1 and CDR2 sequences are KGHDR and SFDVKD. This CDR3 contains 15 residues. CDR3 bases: TGTGCCACCAGTGAAACCGAGACACCCTTCTACGAGCAGTACTTC. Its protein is CATSETETPFYEQYF.

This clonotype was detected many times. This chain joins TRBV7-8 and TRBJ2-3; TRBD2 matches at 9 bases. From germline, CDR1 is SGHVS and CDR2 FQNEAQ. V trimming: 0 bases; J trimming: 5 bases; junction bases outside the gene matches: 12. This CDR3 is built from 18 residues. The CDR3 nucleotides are TGTGCCAGCAGCTTAGCGCCTAGCGGGGAGTCTATCGGAGATACGCAGTATTTT. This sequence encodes CASSLAPSGESIGDTQYF.

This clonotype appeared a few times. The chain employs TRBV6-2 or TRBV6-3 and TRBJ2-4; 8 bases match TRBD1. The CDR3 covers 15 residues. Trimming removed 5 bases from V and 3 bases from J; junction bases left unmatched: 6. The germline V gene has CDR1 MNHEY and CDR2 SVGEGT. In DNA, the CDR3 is TGTGCCAGCAGTAACAGACAGGGGATCAAAAACATTCAGTACTTC. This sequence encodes CASSNRQGIKNIQYF.

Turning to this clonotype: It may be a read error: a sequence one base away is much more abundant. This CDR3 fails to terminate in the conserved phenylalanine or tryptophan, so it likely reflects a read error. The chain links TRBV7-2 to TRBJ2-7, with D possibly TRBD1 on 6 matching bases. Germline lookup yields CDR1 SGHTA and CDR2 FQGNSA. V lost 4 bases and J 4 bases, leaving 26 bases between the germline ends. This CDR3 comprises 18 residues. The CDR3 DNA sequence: TGTGCCAGCAGCTCCCTACCTGGGACAAACCAAAGGACTTACGAGCAGTACTTA. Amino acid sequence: CASSSLPGTNQRTYEQYL.

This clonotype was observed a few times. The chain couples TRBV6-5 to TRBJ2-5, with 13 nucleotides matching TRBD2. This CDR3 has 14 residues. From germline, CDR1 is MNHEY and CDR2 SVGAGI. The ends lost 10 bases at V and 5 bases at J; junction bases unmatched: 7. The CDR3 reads CATRWTSGGETQYF. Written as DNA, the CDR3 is TGTGCCACCAGATGGACTAGCGGGGGCGAGACCCAGTACTTC.

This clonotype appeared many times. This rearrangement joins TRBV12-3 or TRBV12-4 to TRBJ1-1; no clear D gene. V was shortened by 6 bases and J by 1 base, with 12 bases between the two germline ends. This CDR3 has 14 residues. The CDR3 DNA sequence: TGTGCCAGCAGAGCCAAGGAATGGAACACTGAAGCTTTCTTT. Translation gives CASRAKEWNTEAFF.

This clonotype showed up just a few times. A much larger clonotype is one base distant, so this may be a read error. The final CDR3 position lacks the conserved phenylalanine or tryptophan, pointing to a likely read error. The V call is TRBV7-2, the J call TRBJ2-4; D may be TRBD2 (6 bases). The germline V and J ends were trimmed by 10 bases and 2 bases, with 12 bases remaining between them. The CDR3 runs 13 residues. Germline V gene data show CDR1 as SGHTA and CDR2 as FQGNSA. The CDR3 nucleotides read TGTGCCACCACGGGAGAGTCCAAAAACATTCAGTACTTA. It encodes CATTGESKNIQYL.

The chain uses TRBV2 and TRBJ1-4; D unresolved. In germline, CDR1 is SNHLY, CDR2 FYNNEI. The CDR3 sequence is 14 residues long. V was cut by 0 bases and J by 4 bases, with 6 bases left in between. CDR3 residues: CASSEAYGNEKLFF. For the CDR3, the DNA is TGTGCCAGCAGTGAAGCCTACGGTAATGAAAAACTGTTTTTT. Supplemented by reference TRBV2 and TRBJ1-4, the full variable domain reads EPEVTQTPSHQVTQMGQEVILRCVPISNHLYFYWYRQILGQKVEFLVSFYNNEISEKSEIFDDQFSVERPDGSNFTLKIRSTKLEDSAMYFCASSEAYGNEKLFFGSGTQLSVL.

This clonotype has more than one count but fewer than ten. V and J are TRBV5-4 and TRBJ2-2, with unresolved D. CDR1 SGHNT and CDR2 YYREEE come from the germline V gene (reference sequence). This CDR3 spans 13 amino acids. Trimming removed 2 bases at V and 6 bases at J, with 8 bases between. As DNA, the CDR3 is TGTGCCAGCAGCTTAGACCCCCCCGGGGAGCTGTTTTTT. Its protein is CASSLDPPGELFF.

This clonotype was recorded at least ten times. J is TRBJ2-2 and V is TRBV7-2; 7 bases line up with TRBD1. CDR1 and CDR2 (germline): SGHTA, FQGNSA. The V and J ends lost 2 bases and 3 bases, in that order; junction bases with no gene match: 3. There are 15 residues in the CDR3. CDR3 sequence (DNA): TGTGCCAGCAGCTTAATTACAGGGGACACCGGGGAGCTGTTTTTT. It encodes CASSLITGDTGELFF.

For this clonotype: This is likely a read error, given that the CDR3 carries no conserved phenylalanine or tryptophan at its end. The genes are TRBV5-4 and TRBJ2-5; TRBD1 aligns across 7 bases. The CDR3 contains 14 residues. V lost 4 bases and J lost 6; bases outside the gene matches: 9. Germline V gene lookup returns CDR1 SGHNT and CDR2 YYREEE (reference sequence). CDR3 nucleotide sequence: TGTGCCAGCAGCAAAAACAGGGGAGCCAAGACCCAGTACTGC. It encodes CASSKNRGAKTQYC.

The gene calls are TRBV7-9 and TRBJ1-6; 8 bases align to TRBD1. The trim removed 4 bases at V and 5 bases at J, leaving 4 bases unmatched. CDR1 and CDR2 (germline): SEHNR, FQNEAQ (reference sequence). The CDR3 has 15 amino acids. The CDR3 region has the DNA TGTGCCAGCAGCTCAGGGGGCGCCCATAATTCACCCCTCCACTTT. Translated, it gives CASSSGGAHNSPLHF. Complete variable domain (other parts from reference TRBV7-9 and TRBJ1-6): DTGVSQNPRHKITKRGQNVTFRCDPISEHNRLYWYRQTLGQGPEFLTYFQNEAQLEKSRLLSDRFSAERPKGSFSTLEIQRTEQGDSAMYLCASSSGGAHNSPLHFGNGTRLTVT.

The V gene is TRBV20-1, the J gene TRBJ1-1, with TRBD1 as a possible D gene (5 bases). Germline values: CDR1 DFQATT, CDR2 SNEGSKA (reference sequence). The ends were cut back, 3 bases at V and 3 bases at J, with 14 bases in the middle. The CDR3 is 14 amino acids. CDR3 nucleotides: TGCAGTGCTAGGAACCGGGACGGGTACACTGAAGCTTTCTTT. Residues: CSARNRDGYTEAFF.

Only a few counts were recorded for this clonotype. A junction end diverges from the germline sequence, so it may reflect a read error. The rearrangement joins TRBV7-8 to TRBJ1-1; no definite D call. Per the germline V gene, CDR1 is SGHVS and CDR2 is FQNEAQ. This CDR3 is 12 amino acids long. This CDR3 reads CASSLYGKILYF. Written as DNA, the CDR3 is TGTGCCAGCAGCTTATATGGAAAAATCCTCTATTTT.

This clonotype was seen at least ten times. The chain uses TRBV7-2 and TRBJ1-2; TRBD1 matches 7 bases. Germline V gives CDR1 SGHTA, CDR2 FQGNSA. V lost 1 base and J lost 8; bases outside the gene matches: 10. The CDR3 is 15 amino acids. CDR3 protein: CASSLEEQGRVGYTF. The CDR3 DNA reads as TGTGCCAGCAGCTTAGAGGAACAGGGGAGAGTCGGCTACACCTTC.

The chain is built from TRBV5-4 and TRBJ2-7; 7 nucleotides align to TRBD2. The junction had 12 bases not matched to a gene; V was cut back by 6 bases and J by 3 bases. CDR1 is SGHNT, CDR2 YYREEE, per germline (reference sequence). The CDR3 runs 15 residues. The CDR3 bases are TGTGCCAGCACCCATCGGGGCGGGGGATTCTACGAGCAGTACTTC. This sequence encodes CASTHRGGGFYEQYF.